This TCR beta chain was sequenced during a study of brain metastases from non-small cell lung cancer. Overall study results and limits: In roughly 64% of brain metastases, T-cell clones were expanded compared with matched primary tumors. TCR repertoires overlapped largely between brain metastases and matched primaries.

This clone was counted a single time. Its target is unknown. V was clipped by 5 bases and J by 0 bases, with 8 bases between them. Germline CDR1 and CDR2: MDHEN and SYDVKM. The CDR3 totals 13 residues. Only in-frame clones appear in the TCRdb table, and some are missing; sequencing was by immunoSEQ multiplex PCR. The sample has 2,500 or so clones, around 84% seen once. The sequence came from a donor aged 40 or older with non-small cell lung cancer. Material: primary lung tumor tissue. The rearrangement links TRBV28 to TRBJ2-7; D uncertain. CDR3 nucleotide sequence: TGTGCCAGCAGTGTACGGGCCTCCTACGAGCAGTACTTC. Protein sequence: CASSVRASYEQYF. Together with reference TRBV28 and TRBJ2-7, the CDR3 gives the full variable domain: DVKVTQSSRYLVKRTGEKVFLECVQDMDHENMFWYRQDPGLGLRLIYFSYDVKMKEKGDIPEGYSVSREKKERFSLILESASTNQTSMYLCASSVRASYEQYFGPGTRLTVT.